The 19 T cell receptor beta chains in this list originate from one sample, sequenced in a study of T cell responses to AZD1222 COVID-19 vaccine. Repertoires were generated with immunoSEQ multiplex PCR, while TCRdb's copy carries only in-frame clones and drops some. The sample consists of approximately 150,000 clones, approximately 89% of them appearing once. The starting material was peripheral blood, obtained 28 days after the second AZD1222 dose. Receptors were obtained from an adult who received the AZD1222 COVID-19 vaccine.

The chain combines TRBV27 with TRBJ2-7; 7 nucleotides line up with TRBD2. The germline CDR1 and CDR2 sequences are MNHEY and SMNVEV (reference sequence). The CDR3 consists of 16 residues. The V segment lost 2 bases and the J segment 1 base; nucleotides outside the gene matches: 8. CDR3 DNA: TGTGCCAGCAGTTTACCGGTGGCTAGCGGATCCTACGAGCAGTACTTC. It translates to CASSLPVASGSYEQYF.

A single count supports this clone. The V call is TRBV7-3, the J call TRBJ1-1, with TRBD1 matching over 9 bases. The germline gives CDR1 SGHTA, CDR2 FQGTGA. After removal of 0 bases from V and 0 bases from J, the junction contained 2 bases not matched to a gene. The length of the CDR3 is 16 residues. Written as DNA, the CDR3 is TGTGCCAGCAGCTTAACACAGGGGGCCATGAACACTGAAGCTTTCTTT. Its protein product is CASSLTQGAMNTEAFF.

The gene calls are TRBV7-8 and TRBJ2-7; D not certain. Trimming removed 7 bases at V and 4 bases at J, with 14 bases between. CDR1 and CDR2 (germline): SGHVS, FQNEAQ. The CDR3 spans 13 residues. The CDR3 DNA sequence: TGTGCCAGCACGGACCCGGTGGGTTACGAGCAGTACTTC. Translating it yields CASTDPVGYEQYF.

The rearrangement links TRBV3-1 (or the pseudogene TRBV3-2) to TRBJ2-7, with 12 bases aligning to TRBD2. V lost 4 bases and J lost 7; bases outside the gene matches: 11. CDR3 length equals 16 residues. CDR1 is LGHDT, CDR2 YNNKEL, per germline (reference sequence). The CDR3 DNA is TGTGCCAGCAGCCGCCGACTAGCGGGAGTTCAGGAAGAGCAGTACTTC. Translated, it gives CASSRRLAGVQEEQYF.

The chain couples TRBV9 to TRBJ1-1, with 8 positions matching TRBD1. The germline gives CDR1 SGDLS, CDR2 YYNGEE. The length of the CDR3 is 16 residues. Trimming removed 3 bases from V and 0 bases from J; junction bases left unmatched: 7. The CDR3 loop is CASSAGQGTMNTEAFF. As DNA, the CDR3 is TGTGCCAGCAGCGCCGGACAGGGCACCATGAACACTGAAGCTTTCTTT. Based on the CDR3 plus reference TRBV9 and TRBJ1-1, the full variable domain is DSGVTQTPKHLITATGQRVTLRCSPRSGDLSVYWYQQSLDQGLQFLIQYYNGEERAKGNILERFSAQQFPDLHSELNLSSLELGDSALYFCASSAGQGTMNTEAFFGQGTRLTVV.

The chain links TRBV4-1 to TRBJ1-5; no reliable D call. The CDR3 length is 17 residues. Trimming stripped 0 bases from V and 4 bases from J, with 16 bases between. The germline V gene encodes CDR1 MGHRA and CDR2 YSYEKL. The chain's CDR3 is CASSQDGQFPLNQPQHF. The CDR3 nucleotides are TGCGCCAGCAGCCAAGATGGTCAGTTCCCTTTAAATCAGCCCCAGCATTTT.

The chain carries TRBV7-9 and TRBJ1-2; 10 bases align to TRBD1. With V trimmed by 5 bases and J by 3 bases, 15 bases remained unmatched. This CDR3 is built from 18 residues. Germline values: CDR1 SEHNR, CDR2 FQNEAQ (reference sequence). The CDR3 DNA is TGTGCCAGCAGCCTCCAAAATCCGACAGGGGGCTTAGACTATGGCTACACCTTC. As protein: CASSLQNPTGGLDYGYTF.

V gene TRBV3-1 (or the pseudogene TRBV3-2) combines with J gene TRBJ2-7; D is unresolved. The CDR3 has 18 amino acids. CDR1 is LGHDT, CDR2 YNNKEL, per germline (reference sequence). The ends were cut back, 2 bases at V and 0 bases at J, with 20 bases in the middle. CDR3 sequence: CASSQLPPRLGNSYEQYF. The DNA of the CDR3 is TGTGCCAGCAGCCAATTGCCCCCTAGGTTAGGGAACTCCTACGAGCAGTACTTC.

The gene calls are TRBV18 and TRBJ2-3, with D possibly being TRBD1 or TRBD2 (5 bases each). From germline, CDR1 is KGHSH and CDR2 LQKENI. Deletions cut 3 bases from V and 6 bases from J, with 16 bases between. CDR3 length equals 15 residues. The CDR3 loop reads CASSPVAPGADTQYF. CDR3 bases: TGTGCCAGCTCACCGGTGGCGCCCGGGGCTGATACGCAGTATTTT.

V usage is TRBV7-9 and J usage is TRBJ1-4; a weak D match, TRBD1 (6 bases). Trimming left V 4 bases short and J 10 bases short, with 13 bases between. This CDR3 region has 13 residues. Germline V gene data show CDR1 as SEHNR and CDR2 as FQNEAQ (reference sequence). The CDR3 DNA sequence: TGTGCCAGCAGCTCACAGAGGGGGGGAAAACTGTTTTTT. Translating gives CASSSQRGGKLFF.

The chain joins TRBV9 to TRBJ1-1; D is unclear. V shed 3 bases and J shed 5 bases, with 26 bases lying between them. The CDR3 is made up of 18 amino acids. The germline V gene has CDR1 SGDLS and CDR2 YYNGEE. The CDR3 sequence: CASSAKDVGLGDKTEAFF. The CDR3 DNA reads TGTGCCAGCAGCGCGAAAGATGTGGGCCTCGGAGATAAGACTGAAGCTTTCTTT.

V and J are TRBV4-3 and TRBJ2-3; no definite D call. Deletions cut 0 bases from V and 1 base from J, with 14 bases between. Germline CDR1 LGHNA, CDR2 YSLEER. The CDR3 totals 17 residues. CDR3: CASSQDLGERGTDTQYF. The CDR3 nucleotides read TGCGCCAGCAGCCAAGACTTGGGTGAACGAGGCACAGATACGCAGTATTTT.

The V gene is TRBV28, the J gene TRBJ2-7; TRBD2 aligns across 9 bases. This CDR3 is 17 amino acids long. Germline V gives CDR1 MDHEN, CDR2 SYDVKM. The V and J ends lost 3 bases and 0 bases, in that order; junction bases with no gene match: 9. The CDR3 DNA sequence: TGTGCCAGCAGTTTTACTAGTAGCGGGAGAAGCTCCTACGAGCAGTACTTC. This codes for CASSFTSSGRSSYEQYF.

The V gene is TRBV5-1, the J gene TRBJ1-6; D uncertain. The CDR3 consists of 14 residues. V lost 0 bases to trimming and J lost 7 bases, with 8 bases between them. Germline CDR1 and CDR2: SGHRS and YFSETQ. The DNA for the CDR3 is TGCGCCAGCAGCTTGGAAGCGGGGAATTCACCCCTCCACTTT. Its protein product is CASSLEAGNSPLHF.

The rearrangement uses TRBV4-3 and TRBJ2-3, with TRBD2 matching 8 bases. Germline trimming cut 1 base from V and 4 bases from J; bases unmatched to any gene: 7. CDR1 and CDR2 (germline): LGHNA, YSLEER. The length of the CDR3 is 16 residues. CDR3 sequence reads: CASSQGGLSGADTQYF. CDR3 DNA sequence: TGCGCCAGCAGCCAAGGGGGCCTTAGCGGGGCAGATACGCAGTATTTT.

The chain links TRBV7-2 to TRBJ2-4; D uncertain. V dropped 3 bases and J dropped 1 base, with 4 bases sitting between them. The CDR3 has 13 residues. CDR1 is SGHTA, CDR2 FQGNSA, per germline. Here the CDR3 DNA reads TGTGCCAGCAGCTTTATGGCCAAAAACATTCAGTACTTC. Translating gives CASSFMAKNIQYF.

This clone was detected once. The chain employs TRBV5-1 and TRBJ2-3; D remains unclear. Germline assignment: CDR1 SGHRS and CDR2 YFSETQ. The CDR3 runs 14 residues. V was cut by 0 bases and J by 6 bases, with 11 bases left in between. DNA of the CDR3: TGCGCCAGCAGCTTGGCCCTGGGAAGGGATACGCAGTATTTT. The encoded protein is CASSLALGRDTQYF.

As for this clone: The junction departs from the called germline gene at one end, perhaps through a read error. The sample carries other DNA sequences with the same CDR3. V is TRBV7-8 and J is TRBJ1-1; D gene ambiguous. CDR1 and CDR2 (germline): SGHVS, FQNEAQ. CDR3 length equals 13 residues. This CDR3 is CASSARVNTEAFF. CDR3 in DNA: TGTGCCAGCAGCGCAAGAGTGAACACTGAAGCCTTCTTT.

V is TRBV10-3 and J is TRBJ2-6, with a possible D match to TRBD1 (6 bases). Germline V lookup: CDR1 ENHRY, CDR2 SYGVKD. This CDR3 contains 15 residues. Trimming removed 2 bases at V and 2 bases at J, with 7 bases between. The CDR3 spells CAISEQGTGANVLTF. The CDR3 DNA reads TGTGCCATCAGTGAGCAGGGGACTGGGGCCAACGTCCTGACTTTC.